The 29 T cell receptor beta chains listed next were all sequenced from one sample in a study of T-cell memory formation after mild COVID-19. TCRdb re-derived calls from the 5' RACE reads in MiXCR, one entry per CDR3 protein. The sample has just over 400,000 distinct CDR3 sequences; around 22% are singletons. Material for sequencing was PBMCs or a T cell subset sorted from them (not recorded which). The receptor source for this set is an adult woman who had mild COVID-19 (a few samples of this study predate the infection). Cell type and time point are not known.

This clonotype was observed a handful of times. The rearrangement links TRBV30 to TRBJ1-5; tentative D call: TRBD1 (6 bases). The CDR3 totals 16 residues. Germline V gives CDR1 GTSNPN, CDR2 SVGIG (reference sequence). The V gene lost 1 base and the J gene lost 4 bases, with 17 bases spanning the gap. The CDR3 DNA reads TGTGCCTGGAGTGCGGAAACAGGGATAGGAAATCAGCCCCAGCATTTT. The encoded protein is CAWSAETGIGNQPQHF.

This clonotype has only a few counts. The chain couples TRBV24-1 to TRBJ1-5; a weak D match, TRBD1 (6 bases). The CDR3 length is 15 residues. The germline CDR1 and CDR2 sequences are KGHDR and SFDVKD. Trimming cost V 4 bases and J 11 bases, with 20 bases left between them. The CDR3 is CATSEGRGQGRTQHF. The CDR3 nucleotides are TGTGCCACCAGTGAGGGCAGGGGTCAGGGTAGGACCCAGCATTTT.

CDR3 sequence: CAISARGFAGEAFF. The CDR3 DNA reads as TGTGCCATCAGCGCTCGGGGGTTCGCGGGTGAAGCTTTCTTT. The chain links TRBV10-3 to TRBJ1-1; the D gene is possibly TRBD1 (5 bases). CDR1 is ENHRY and CDR2 is SYGVKD in the germline V gene. The CDR3 runs to 14 residues. Trimming removed 6 bases from V and 7 bases from J, with 18 bases in between.

This clonotype occurred a few times. CDR3 residues: CASSLTGRGTYEQYF. In nucleotides, the CDR3 is TGTGCCAGCAGCTTAACTGGTCGGGGTACCTACGAGCAGTACTTC. This chain uses TRBV7-3 with TRBJ2-7; perhaps TRBD2 as D (5 bases). The CDR3 spans 15 residues. Germline lookup yields CDR1 SGHTA and CDR2 FQGTGA. The V end was cut by 0 bases, the J end by 2 bases, with 11 bases between.

V usage is TRBV12-3 or TRBV12-4 and J usage is TRBJ2-2; 9 positions agree with TRBD1. V dropped 10 bases and J dropped 7; count of bases not matched to a gene: 10. This CDR3 has 14 residues. CDR3 loop: CATLGQGTVGELFF. Here the CDR3 DNA reads TGTGCCACCCTCGGACAGGGGACGGTCGGGGAGCTGTTTTTT.

This clonotype was observed a few times. CDR3 region: CASSGGDSTYQPQHF. DNA for the CDR3: TGTGCCAGCAGTGGGGGGGACAGTACTTATCAGCCCCAGCATTTT. This chain connects TRBV25-1 to TRBJ1-5, with 7 bases identical to TRBD1. Trimming cost V 4 bases and J 5 bases; bases outside gene matches: 8. The CDR3 totals 15 residues. Germline V CDR1 and CDR2: MGHDK, SYGVNS.

The J gene is TRBJ2-2, the V gene TRBV6-5; 10 nucleotides match TRBD2. Germline V lookup: CDR1 MNHEY, CDR2 SVGAGI. The J segment lost 3 bases and the V segment lost 4 bases, leaving 8 bases of the junction unmatched. This CDR3 region has 17 residues. CDR3 sequence reads: CASSLLSSGSYTGELFF. CDR3 DNA sequence: TGTGCCAGCAGTTTATTATCTAGCGGGAGTTACACCGGGGAGCTGTTTTTT.

Only a few counts were recorded for this clonotype. The genes are TRBV27 and TRBJ2-7; D may be TRBD1 (5 bases). V was shortened by 6 bases and J by 4 bases, with 13 bases between the two germline ends. CDR3 length: 13 amino acids. In germline, CDR1 is MNHEY, CDR2 SMNVEV (reference sequence). The CDR3 DNA reads as TGTGCCAGCAGAAGAGTTGGGGCTTACGAGCAGTACTTC. This codes for CASRRVGAYEQYF.

This clonotype has a handful of counts. The chain joins TRBV6-5 to TRBJ2-1, with D possibly matching TRBD2 (6 bases). The CDR3 has 13 residues. V was pared by 7 bases and J by 6 bases, with 13 bases between. CDR1 is MNHEY, CDR2 SVGAGI, per germline. The CDR3 loop reads CASIRLDCNEQFF. In DNA form, the CDR3 reads TGTGCCAGCATCAGACTAGATTGCAATGAGCAGTTCTTC.

This chain uses TRBV6-6 with TRBJ1-1; the match to TRBD1 covers 9 bases. Germline V gene data show CDR1 as MNHNY and CDR2 as SVGAGI (reference sequence). This CDR3 contains 15 residues. The V segment lost 7 bases and the J segment 4 bases; nucleotides outside the gene matches: 10. This CDR3 is CASIFVVTGGTEAFF. The CDR3 bases are TGTGCCAGCATTTTCGTCGTGACAGGGGGCACTGAAGCTTTCTTT.

The genes are TRBV6-2 or TRBV6-3 and TRBJ2-2; 8 bases map to TRBD2. This CDR3 comprises 18 residues. J gave up 1 base and V 6 bases, and 13 bases lay outside the gene matches. Germline V gene sequence: CDR1 MNHEY, CDR2 SVGEGT. In DNA, the CDR3 is TGTGCCAGCAGCACTACCCCCTCAAGCGGGAGGAACACCGGGGAGCTGTTTTTT. Translating it yields CASSTTPSSGRNTGELFF.

This clonotype showed up just a few times. The junction and the germline gene differ at one end; a read error may be behind it. The rearrangement uses TRBV11-2 and TRBJ2-1; TRBD2 agrees at 7 bases. The length of the CDR3 is 12 residues. Germline CDR1 SGHAT, CDR2 FQNNGV. CDR3 nucleotide sequence: TGTGCCAGCAGCTTAGATCGGGGGGAGCCGTTCTTC. Protein sequence: CASSLDRGEPFF.

J is TRBJ2-7 and V is TRBV6-2 or TRBV6-3; 9 nucleotides agree with TRBD1. Trimming at V came to 5 bases and at J to 3 bases, leaving 8 bases not matched to a gene. This CDR3 is 15 amino acids long. From germline, CDR1 is MNHEY and CDR2 SVGEGT. This chain's CDR3 is CASSAPGDRVYEQYF. DNA for the CDR3: TGTGCCAGCAGTGCCCCCGGGGACAGGGTCTACGAGCAGTACTTC.

The CDR3 is CASSLFSYEYNEQFF. DNA of the CDR3: TGTGCCAGCAGCTTATTTTCCTACGAGTACAATGAGCAGTTCTTC. The chain carries TRBV7-9 and TRBJ2-1; no firm D call. The V end was cut by 2 bases, the J end by 4 bases, with 12 bases between. Per germline, CDR1 SEHNR and CDR2 FQNEAQ (reference sequence). CDR3 length equals 15 residues.

The V gene is TRBV19, the J gene TRBJ1-1; D is ambiguous. The germline CDR1 and CDR2 sequences are LNHDA and SQIVND (reference sequence). The CDR3 extends over 13 amino acids. V lost 2 bases to trimming and J lost 8 bases, with 12 bases between them. Here the CDR3 DNA reads TGTGCCAGTAGTATAACGGGAACGCTCGAAGCTTTCTTT. It is translated as CASSITGTLEAFF.

Only a few counts were recorded for this clonotype. The CDR3 sequence is CSARGASSGNADTQYF. The CDR3 coding sequence is TGCAGTGCTAGAGGCGCAAGTAGCGGGAACGCAGATACGCAGTATTTT. V and J are TRBV20-1 and TRBJ2-3; the match to TRBD2 covers 8 bases. Germline-derived CDR1 and CDR2 are DFQATT and SNEGSKA (reference sequence). J gave up 4 bases and V 1 base, and 10 bases lay outside the gene matches. The CDR3 has 16 residues.

The V call is TRBV4-2, the J call TRBJ2-7; D is unclear. Trimming stripped 0 bases from V and 6 bases from J, with 9 bases between. The CDR3 has 13 amino acids. Germline CDR1 is LGHNA and CDR2 is YNFKEQ. The chain's CDR3 is CASSQDLYGEQYF. CDR3 DNA sequence: TGTGCCAGCAGCCAAGATTTGTATGGCGAGCAGTACTTC.

The chain recombines TRBV12-3 or TRBV12-4 with TRBJ2-5, with unresolved D. The CDR3 is 16 residues long. V was clipped by 0 bases and J by 5 bases, with 16 bases between them. The CDR3 loop is CASSLALVRALETQYF. CDR3 bases: TGTGCCAGCAGTTTAGCGCTGGTTAGAGCTCTGGAGACCCAGTACTTC.

The table lists this clonotype with a few counts. The chain combines TRBV20-1 with TRBJ2-1; possible D gene TRBD2, 6 bases. The germline gives CDR1 DFQATT, CDR2 SNEGSKA (reference sequence). Trimming stripped 2 bases from V and 8 bases from J, with 16 bases between. The CDR3 runs 14 residues. CDR3 nucleotides: TGCAGTGCTAGAAAGTTCCGGGAGTTGGATGAGCAGTTCTTC. Translating it yields CSARKFRELDEQFF.

The V call is TRBV30, the J call TRBJ1-5; D gene uncertain. Trimming took 0 bases from V and 3 from J, leaving 6 bases between them. Germline V lookup: CDR1 GTSNPN, CDR2 SVGIG (reference sequence). The CDR3 spans 13 residues. Here the CDR3 reads CAWSVSYNQPQHF. CDR3 DNA: TGTGCCTGGAGTGTGTCCTACAATCAGCCCCAGCATTTT.

This clonotype was observed a few times. V usage is TRBV29-1 and J usage is TRBJ2-3; no reliable D call. CDR1 SQVTM and CDR2 ANQGSEA come from the germline V gene. Trimming took off 3 bases at V and 2 bases at J, with 6 bases between the two ends. The CDR3 is 12 residues long. The CDR3: CSVEIHTDTQYF. CDR3 nucleotide sequence: TGCAGCGTTGAGATACACACAGATACGCAGTATTTT.

The gene calls are TRBV12-3 or TRBV12-4 and TRBJ2-1, with TRBD2 matching over 10 bases. The CDR3 totals 17 residues. V trimming: 5 bases; J trimming: 0 bases; junction bases outside the gene matches: 7. The CDR3: CASSPRTSGHSYNEQFF. The DNA of the CDR3 is TGTGCCAGCAGTCCCCGGACTAGCGGTCACTCCTACAATGAGCAGTTCTTC.

This clonotype has more than one count but fewer than ten. The chain carries TRBV5-1 and TRBJ2-5; D unresolved. V shed 0 bases and J shed 2 bases, with 14 bases lying between them. The length of the CDR3 is 16 residues. The germline CDR1 and CDR2 sequences are SGHRS and YFSETQ. The CDR3 sequence: CASSLEQLLIQETQYF. In nucleotides, the CDR3 is TGCGCCAGCAGCTTGGAACAGCTTCTTATACAAGAGACCCAGTACTTC.

V usage is TRBV6-6 and J usage is TRBJ2-2, with 8 nucleotides matching TRBD2. The germline CDR1 and CDR2 sequences are MNHNY and SVGAGI (reference sequence). There are 17 residues in the CDR3. With V trimmed by 0 bases and J by 3 bases, 6 bases remained unmatched. DNA for the CDR3: TGTGCCAGCAGTTACTCGATTCGCGGGAGGTACACCGGGGAGCTGTTTTTT. This gives the protein CASSYSIRGRYTGELFF.

This clonotype was seen at least ten times. The chain recombines TRBV4-2 with TRBJ2-7, with a tentative D call TRBD2 (6 bases). This CDR3 region has 16 residues. Trimming took 1 base from V and 4 from J, leaving 17 bases between them. CDR1 and CDR2 from the germline V gene are LGHNA and YNFKEQ. CDR3 DNA sequence: TGTGCCAGCAGCCAAGGGTACGGGGGAAACGTTTACGAGCAGTACTTC. Its translation is CASSQGYGGNVYEQYF.

This clonotype was detected only a few times. The chain combines TRBV5-5 with TRBJ2-5; 15 nucleotides match TRBD2. There are 17 residues in the CDR3. Per the germline V gene, CDR1 is SGHKS and CDR2 is YYEKEE (reference sequence). V was clipped by 4 bases and J by 7 bases; unmatched bases: 11. As DNA, the CDR3 is TGTGCCAGCAGCGGCGCCGGGACTAGCGGGGGGACGGGGACCCAGTACTTC. Translated: CASSGAGTSGGTGTQYF.

This chain's CDR3 is CASTLRGNTEAFF. The CDR3 DNA reads as TGTGCCAGCACCTTACGGGGGAACACTGAAGCTTTCTTT. The chain couples TRBV12-3 or TRBV12-4 to TRBJ1-1; no clear D gene. V was trimmed by 7 bases and J by 1 base, leaving 10 bases between them. CDR3 size: 13 residues.

The rearrangement links TRBV5-1 to TRBJ2-7; 7 bases are a match to TRBD2. V lost 4 bases, J lost 2 bases, and 12 bases stayed unmatched. The V gene's germline CDR1 is SGHRS and CDR2 YFSETQ. The CDR3 runs 16 residues. CDR3 bases: TGCGCCAGCAGCGGAGGGCACGGGAGGAATGCCTACGAGCAGTACTTC. This encodes CASSGGHGRNAYEQYF.

The genes are TRBV5-6 and TRBJ2-1, with 10 nucleotides matching TRBD2. The CDR3 covers 15 residues. Germline trimming cut 2 bases from V and 6 bases from J; bases unmatched to any gene: 5. Germline V gene data show CDR1 as SGHDT and CDR2 as YYEEEE. CDR3 protein: CASSLAGGLSNEQFF. The CDR3 nucleotides read TGTGCCAGCAGCTTAGCGGGAGGGCTAAGCAATGAGCAGTTCTTC. The entire variable domain, with the rest obtained from reference TRBV5-6 and TRBJ2-1, is as follows: DAGVTQSPTHLIKTRGQQVTLRCSPKSGHDTVSWYQQALGQGPQFIFQYYEEEERQRGNFPDRFSGHQFPNYSSELNVNALLLGDSALYLCASSLAGGLSNEQFFGPGTRLTVL.